The 9 T cell receptor beta chains below come from one sample, sequenced in a study of neoadjuvant anti-PD-1 for oral cavity cancer. Libraries were prepared by immunoSEQ multiplex PCR; TCRdb keeps only in-frame clonotypes and omits some of them. This table has more than 11,000 clones, about 76% appearing once. Time point denoted: after neoadjuvant nivolumab, at surgical resection. Sequenced material: PBMCs, taken after nivolumab (anti-PD-1) treatment. The receptors were gathered from a person between 40 and 79 years old with oral cavity squamous cell carcinoma.

This rearrangement joins TRBV30 to TRBJ1-1; TRBD1 is a possible D gene (5 bases). The CDR3 has 11 amino acids. Germline V lookup: CDR1 GTSNPN, CDR2 SVGIG (reference sequence). With 8 bases removed from V and 4 bases from J, the gap between germline ends came to 11 bases. The CDR3 DNA reads as TGTGCCAGTTCAAGGGGCACTGAAGCTTTCTTT. Translation gives CASSRGTEAFF.

This chain uses TRBV25-1 with TRBJ2-7; 9 bases agree with TRBD1. Looked up from germline, CDR1 is MGHDK and CDR2 is SYGVNS. J lost 4 bases, V lost 6 bases, and 1 base had no gene match. The CDR3 spans 12 residues. CDR3 residues: CASRDRGYEQYF. The CDR3 coding sequence is TGTGCCAGCAGGGACAGGGGTTACGAGCAGTACTTC.

This clone showed up just a few times. The chain is built from TRBV5-4 and TRBJ1-2, with D possibly TRBD1 on 6 matching bases. The length of the CDR3 is 15 residues. The ends were cut back, 4 bases at V and 5 bases at J, with 18 bases in the middle. The germline gives CDR1 SGHNT, CDR2 YYREEE (reference sequence). The CDR3 coding sequence is TGTGCCAGCAGCCCTGAGGGGGGGTTGATGTATGGCTACACCTTC. Its protein product is CASSPEGGLMYGYTF. The full variable domain, rest sourced from reference TRBV5-4 and TRBJ1-2, is ETGVTQSPTHLIKTRGQQVTLRCSSQSGHNTVSWYQQALGQGPQFIFQYYREEENGRGNFPPRFSGLQFPNYSSELNVNALELDDSALYLCASSPEGGLMYGYTFGSGTRLTVV.

The V gene is TRBV5-4, the J gene TRBJ2-7; D ambiguous. The V end lost 0 bases, the J end lost 4 bases, and 11 bases lay between the germline ends. The CDR3 has 14 amino acids. From germline, CDR1 is SGHNT and CDR2 YYREEE (reference sequence). The CDR3 sequence: CASSLAPNLYEQYF. The CDR3 nucleotides are TGTGCCAGCAGCTTGGCGCCGAACCTATACGAGCAGTACTTC. Together with reference TRBV5-4 and TRBJ2-7, the CDR3 gives the full variable domain: ETGVTQSPTHLIKTRGQQVTLRCSSQSGHNTVSWYQQALGQGPQFIFQYYREEENGRGNFPPRFSGLQFPNYSSELNVNALELDDSALYLCASSLAPNLYEQYFGPGTRLTVT.

The genes are TRBV30 and TRBJ1-1; D uncertain. V gave up 2 bases and J gave up 1 base, with 8 bases separating them. The CDR3 loop spans 13 amino acids. Germline CDR1 is GTSNPN and CDR2 is SVGIG (reference sequence). CDR3 DNA: TGTGCCTGGAGTTCACAGTCGAACACTGAAGCTTTCTTT. Its protein is CAWSSQSNTEAFF.

This sequence joins TRBV25-1 and TRBJ2-2; 11 positions agree with TRBD2. The V segment lost 8 bases and the J segment 5 bases; nucleotides outside the gene matches: 13. CDR1 MGHDK and CDR2 SYGVNS come from the germline V gene. The CDR3 is 17 amino acids. CDR3 in amino acids: CASGTSGSTALTGELFF. CDR3 sequence (DNA): TGTGCCAGCGGAACTAGCGGGAGCACGGCCCTTACCGGGGAGCTGTTTTTT. Full variable domain (rest looked up from reference TRBV25-1 and TRBJ2-2): EADIYQTPRYLVIGTGKKITLECSQTMGHDKMYWYQQDPGMELHLIHYSYGVNSTEKGDLSSESTVSRIRTEHFPLTLESARPSHTSQYLCASGTSGSTALTGELFFGEGSRLTVL.

This chain joins TRBV19 and TRBJ2-2, with D possibly matching TRBD2 (6 bases). Germline V gene sequence: CDR1 LNHDA, CDR2 SQIVND (reference sequence). This CDR3 contains 17 residues. Trimming pared 7 bases from V and 2 bases from J, leaving 20 bases between. The CDR3, as DNA: TGTGCCAGTAACGGCGGGACGACCCCCAGCAACACCGGGGAGCTGTTTTTT. Its protein product is CASNGGTTPSNTGELFF.

The chain is built from TRBV10-3 and TRBJ1-5; tentative D call: TRBD1 (6 bases). Trimming removed 5 bases at V and 2 bases at J, with 10 bases between. Germline V gene lookup returns CDR1 ENHRY and CDR2 SYGVKD. The CDR3 is 14 residues long. DNA for the CDR3: TGTGCCATCAGTCAGGGGTTGGGCAATCAGCCCCAGCATTTT. It encodes CAISQGLGNQPQHF.

The V call is TRBV9, the J call TRBJ2-7; the match to TRBD2 covers 13 bases. Germline V gene sequence: CDR1 SGDLS, CDR2 YYNGEE. J lost 3 bases, V lost 3 bases, and 3 bases had no gene match. This CDR3 contains 15 residues. The DNA for the CDR3 is TGTGCCAGCAGCGGACTAGCGGGAGGAAACTACGAGCAGTACTTC. Protein: CASSGLAGGNYEQYF.